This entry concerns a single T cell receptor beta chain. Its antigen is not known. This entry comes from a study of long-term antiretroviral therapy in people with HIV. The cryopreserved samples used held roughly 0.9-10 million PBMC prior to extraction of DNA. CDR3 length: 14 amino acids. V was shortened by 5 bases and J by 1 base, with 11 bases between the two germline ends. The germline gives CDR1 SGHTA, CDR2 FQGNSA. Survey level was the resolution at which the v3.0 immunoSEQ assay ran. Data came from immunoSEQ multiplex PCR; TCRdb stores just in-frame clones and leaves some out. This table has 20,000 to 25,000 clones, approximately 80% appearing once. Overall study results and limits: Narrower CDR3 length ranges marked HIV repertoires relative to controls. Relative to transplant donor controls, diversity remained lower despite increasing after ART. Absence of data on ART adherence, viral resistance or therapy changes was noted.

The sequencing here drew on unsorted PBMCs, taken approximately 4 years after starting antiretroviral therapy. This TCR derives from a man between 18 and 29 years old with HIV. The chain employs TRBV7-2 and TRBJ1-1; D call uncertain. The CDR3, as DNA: TGTGCCAGCAGCCCCCTTGGAGGGAACACTGAAGCTTTCTTT. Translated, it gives CASSPLGGNTEAFF. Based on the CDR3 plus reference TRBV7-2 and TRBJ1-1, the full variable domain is GAGVSQSPSNKVTEKGKDVELRCDPISGHTALYWYRQSLGQGLEFLIYFQGNSAPDKSGLPSDRFSAERTGGSVSTLTIQRTQQEDSAVYLCASSPLGGNTEAFFGQGTRLTVV.